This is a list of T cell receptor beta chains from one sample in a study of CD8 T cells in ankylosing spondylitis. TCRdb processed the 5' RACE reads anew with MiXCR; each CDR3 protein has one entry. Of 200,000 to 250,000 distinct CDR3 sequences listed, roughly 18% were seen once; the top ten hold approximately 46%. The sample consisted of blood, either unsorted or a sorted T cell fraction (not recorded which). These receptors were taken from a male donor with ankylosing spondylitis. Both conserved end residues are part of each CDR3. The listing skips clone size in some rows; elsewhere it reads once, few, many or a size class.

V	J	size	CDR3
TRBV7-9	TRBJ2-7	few	CASSSPGGEQYF
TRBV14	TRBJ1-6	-	CASSNDLRGDSPLHF
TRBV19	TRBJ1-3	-	CASWDEDGGNTIYF
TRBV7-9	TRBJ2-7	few	CASSRDRDQPYEQYF
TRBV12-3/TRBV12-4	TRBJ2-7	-	CASSDRTQELGEQYF
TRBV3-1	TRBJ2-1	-	CASTEGGGGNNEQFF
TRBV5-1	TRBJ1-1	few	CASSDGQGYTEAFF
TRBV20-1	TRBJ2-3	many	CSARDAHDWGTDTQYF
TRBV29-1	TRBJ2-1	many	CSVESLAPEQFF
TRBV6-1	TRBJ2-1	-	CASSRWKDSYNEQFF
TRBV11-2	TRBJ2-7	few	CASSRTGAPEIYEQYF
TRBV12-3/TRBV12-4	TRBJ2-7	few	CASSPQTGGLNEQYF
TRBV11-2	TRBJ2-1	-	CASSLELAGYSYNEQFF
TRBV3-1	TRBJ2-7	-	CASSQEGGSYEQYF
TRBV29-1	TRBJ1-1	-	CSVSGTGDSNTEAFF
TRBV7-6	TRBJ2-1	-	CASSLVLGGGEQFF
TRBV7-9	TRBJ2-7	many	CASSPPGQGPYEQYF
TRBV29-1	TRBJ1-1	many	CSVENTEAFF
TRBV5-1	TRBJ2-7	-	CASSFGTVIRLAGEDEQYF
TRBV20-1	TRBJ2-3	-	CSARDPEQGTDTQYF
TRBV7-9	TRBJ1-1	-	CASSLHTGEAEAFF
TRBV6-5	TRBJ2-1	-	CASSYKAAPYNEQFF
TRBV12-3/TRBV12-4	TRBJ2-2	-	CASSLGGLTGELFF
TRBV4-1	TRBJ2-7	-	CASSQGQGQPSHEQYF
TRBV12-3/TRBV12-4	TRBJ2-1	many	CASSLRPLAGTYNEQFF
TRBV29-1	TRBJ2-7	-	CSVGGQGPYEQYF
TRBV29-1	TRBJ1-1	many	CSVEDPDTPFEAFF
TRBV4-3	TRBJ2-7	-	CASSQESAGASYEQYF
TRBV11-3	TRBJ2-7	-	CASSLAPGGEQYF
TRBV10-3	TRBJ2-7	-	CAISESPRADEQYF
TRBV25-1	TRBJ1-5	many	CASSPTGNQPQHF
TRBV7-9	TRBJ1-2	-	CASRDGGNRDNGYTF
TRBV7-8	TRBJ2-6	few	CASSIGQGLSGANVLTF
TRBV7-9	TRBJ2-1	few	CASVPAGEQFF
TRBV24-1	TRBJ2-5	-	CATSDSRDWETQYF
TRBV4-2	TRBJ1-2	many	CASSQEVAGGYTF
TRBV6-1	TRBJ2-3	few	CASSQGGLASVAQYF
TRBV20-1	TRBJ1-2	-	CSARIDNEMVYGYTF
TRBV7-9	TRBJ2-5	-	CASSHGGVGETQYF
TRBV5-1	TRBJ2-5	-	CASSWKLAGRPETQYF
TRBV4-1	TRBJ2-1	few	CASSQVGLAGDEQFF
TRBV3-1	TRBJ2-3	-	CASSQLIWGSTDTQYF
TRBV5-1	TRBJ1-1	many	CASSYDELSEAFF
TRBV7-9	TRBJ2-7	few	CASSFRDRGYEQYF
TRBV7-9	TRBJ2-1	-	CASSSRGVGVPNEQFF
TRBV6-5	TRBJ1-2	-	CASSYAWTGQYGYTF
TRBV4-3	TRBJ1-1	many	CASSQEYRGLGNTEAFF
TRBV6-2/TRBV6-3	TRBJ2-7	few	CASSYSGFSTYEQYF
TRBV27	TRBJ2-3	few	CASSSSGSRYTQYF